This TCR beta chain was documented in a study of spatial heterogeneity in lung cancer (dated by TCRdb to about 2019). Notes on the research overall: More beta-chain than alpha-chain transcripts were consistently detected, likely reflecting higher beta-chain transcript abundance. TCR transcript counts in tumor regions correlated strongly with a T cell transcriptional module score from matched bulk RNA-seq. In the raw uncorrected reads, each unique combination of TCR and UMI appeared more than ten times on average. TCR alpha and beta repertoires were quantitatively compared across multiple tumor regions, matched nontumor lung and blood in non-small cell lung cancer. Nonsynonymous mutation counts, determined by whole-exome sequencing of tumor tissue, were related to features of the TCR repertoire. Both alpha and beta chains were TCR-sequenced in hundreds of tumor regions, around 65 matched nontumor lung samples and approximately 50 PBMC samples obtained at surgery.

The time point label of this sample denotes: sample taken at primary tumor resection. The donors were around 69 patients from the lung TRACERx cohort who had early-stage, untreated non-small cell lung cancer. TCR sequencing used whole RNA extracted from tumor and nontumor lung tissue, or from cryopreserved PBMC samples, without cell sorting. Only patients for whom sufficient RNA was available from at least two tumor regions were selected for TCR sequencing. Tumor and adjacent nontumor lung specimens were reviewed by a lung pathologist before selection. This clonotype was seen ten or more times. Its antigen target is currently unknown. No per-base quality is available; no much larger clone lies one base away. Overall results and qualifications from the work: Counts of ubiquitous and regional expanded TCRs were found to correlate with counts of ubiquitous and regional nonsynonymous mutations, respectively. A correlation was observed between the number of expanded intratumoral alpha and beta TCRs and the tumor nonsynonymous mutation count. Additional single-cell paired TCR alpha and beta sequencing was considered necessary to confirm, at a functional level, the hypothesis that regional TCRs recognize regional mutations. TCR-seq coverage of tumor T cells was estimated to be only around 7.3% for alpha chains and more than 11% for beta chains.

From a lookup of the germline V gene (reference sequence), CDR1 and CDR2 are DFQATT and SNEGSKA. V is reduced by 0 bases and J by 4 bases, leaving a spacing of 22 bases between them. The CDR3 measures 17 amino acids from cysteine to phenylalanine. Only the CDR3 DNA stays, 51 bases, in frame from base 1. The library was obtained by 5' RACE. Sequencing was carried out with a NextSeq 500. In the TCR library protocol, a unique molecular identifier was attached to each TCR cDNA molecule so that PCR and sequencing errors could be corrected. For the original study's pipeline: TCR identification, UMI-based error correction and CDR3 extraction were all carried out with Decombinator tools. TCRs above a frequency of 2 per 1,000, corresponding to the top 1% of the tumor frequency distribution, were defined as expanded. Expanded tumor TCRs statistically deemed absent (corrected P<0.05) from at least one tumor region were classed as regional, and all other expanded tumor TCRs were classed as ubiquitous. Renyi diversity was calculated using the R vegan package after each repertoire was subsampled 100 times to 5,000 TCRs. CDR3 similarity networks were built from amino acid triplet string-kernel similarity, connecting CDR3s with pairwise similarity above 0.82. Through fastp at Q25 and MiXCR, TCRdb rebuilt clones from the public reads, retaining in-frame beta chains. For every CDR3 protein sequence, its rows merge into one entry that carries the most common genes and DNA. V and J calls and clone size were set by TCRdb, not the authors. Present in this sample are about 29,000 distinct CDR3 sequences, around 6.5% of which were seen just once. Roughly a quarter of the sample belongs to the ten largest clones.

The chain uses TRBV20-1 and TRBJ2-7; a tentative D match to TRBD1 spans 5 bases. Source: lung tumor tissue, taken at surgery. This sequence originates from a male donor with early-stage non-small cell lung cancer. The DNA sequence follows: TGCAGTGCTAGAGATATTCGGAAGGGGAAAAACCCTTACGAGCAGTACTTC. It codes for CSARDIRKGKNPYEQYF.